These T cell receptor beta chains were read from a single sample in a study of shared clonotypes between healthy human individuals. Here immunoSEQ multiplex PCR was the method, and the copy in TCRdb shows in-frame clones only, minus some. The repertoire consists of about 2.1 million clones, with roughly 91% occurring once and the leading ten covering roughly 1.7%. Specimen: naive CD8+ T cells from PBMCs. These receptors were taken from a man between 18 and 35 years old in good health. Some clones in this sample may be carry-over from other donors' samples. Both conserved end residues are part of each CDR3. D genes are given only for firm matches. Size is stated for part of the rows, as once, few or many counts, or as a class when the clone is expanded.

TRBJ2-6 TRBD2 TRBV11-2 NA CASSLPWRGSSGANVLTF
TRBJ2-5 TRBD2 TRBV7-9 NA CASSLGGRAGETQYF
TRBJ1-6 NA TRBV6-5 NA CASSYSLGRVNSPLHF
TRBJ2-7 NA TRBV10-3 NA CAISDRVTPYEQYF
TRBJ2-3 NA TRBV28 NA CASSPPEGQQGDTQYF
TRBJ2-7 NA TRBV4-3 NA CASSQDAGYEQYF
TRBJ1-4 NA TRBV4-1 NA CASSQDQKGVTNEKLFF
TRBJ2-3 TRBD1 TRBV9 NA CASSEMHGTGITDTQYF
TRBJ2-7 NA TRBV6-1 once CASSEGPSSPYEQYF
TRBJ1-5 NA TRBV7-9 NA CASTLGGGANNQPQHF
TRBJ1-2 NA TRBV2 NA CASRDYSVENYGYTF
TRBJ1-2 NA TRBV7-9 NA CASTDRPKGYTF
TRBJ2-7 TRBD1 TRBV27 NA CASSARQGYHEQYF
TRBJ2-7 NA TRBV14 NA CASSQVGRSSYEQYF
TRBJ1-1 NA TRBV28 NA CASSPWTVNTEAFF
TRBJ2-7 TRBD2 TRBV7-2 NA CASSLGASGSFYEQYF